The 6 T cell receptor beta chains reported below all come from one sample, sequenced in a study of cytomegalovirus exposure and HLA in healthy donors. The PCR had 60 Vbeta and 13 Jbeta primers. Data came from immunoSEQ multiplex PCR; TCRdb stores just in-frame clones and leaves some out. This table holds approximately 220,000 clones, roughly 83% found once. Sequenced sample: PBMCs. The source of these receptors is a boy between 2 and 10 years old in good health and CMV-seronegative.

The chain carries TRBV6-6 and TRBJ1-1, with a possible D match to TRBD1 (6 bases). V lost 6 bases and J 0 bases, leaving 11 bases between the germline ends. CDR1 is MNHNY and CDR2 is SVGAGI in the germline V gene (reference sequence). This CDR3 has 14 amino acids. CDR3 DNA sequence: TGTGCCAGCAGCCCGACAGGCATGAACACTGAAGCTTTCTTT. This gives the protein CASSPTGMNTEAFF.

The gene calls are TRBV5-1 and TRBJ2-1, with 8 bases fitting TRBD2. V gave up 9 bases and J gave up 4 bases; unmatched junction bases: 9. The length of the CDR3 is 14 residues. Germline CDR1 reads SGHRS; CDR2 reads YFSETQ. The CDR3 loop reads CATPSGRCYNEQFF. CDR3 nucleotide sequence: TGCGCCACCCCGAGCGGGAGATGTTACAATGAGCAGTTCTTC.

With respect to this clone: The junction departs from germline at one end; a sequencing error may be responsible. The chain couples TRBV6-1 to TRBJ2-7, with 8 nucleotides matching TRBD2. Germline V gene sequence: CDR1 MNHNS, CDR2 SASEGT. The CDR3 sequence is 16 residues long. CDR3 nucleotides: TGTGCCAGCAGTGCCGGGGGGGCTTTCACTACGAGCGAGCGGTACTTC. Encoded protein: CASSAGGAFTTSERYF.

There are a few counts of this clone. The chain is built from TRBV18 and TRBJ2-5, with D possibly matching TRBD2 (5 bases). Germline assignment: CDR1 KGHSH and CDR2 LQKENI. The CDR3 sequence is 12 residues long. V lost 3 bases to trimming and J lost 5 bases, with 7 bases between them. For the CDR3, the DNA is TGTGCCAGCTCACCGTCGGGGGAGACCCAGTACTTC. Encoded protein: CASSPSGETQYF.

This chain joins TRBV6-1 and TRBJ2-7; unclear D gene. The V gene's germline CDR1 is MNHNS and CDR2 SASEGT. This CDR3 has 14 residues. V shed 3 bases and J shed 2 bases, with 11 bases lying between them. The CDR3 reads CASSDDLPTYEQYF. The CDR3, as DNA: TGTGCCAGCAGTGACGACTTACCAACCTACGAGCAGTACTTC.

The chain links TRBV6-5 to TRBJ2-3, with TRBD2 matching 8 bases. The CDR3 has 14 residues. Trimming took 4 bases from V and 4 from J; bases not matched to a gene: 4. Germline CDR1 MNHEY, CDR2 SVGAGI. The CDR3, as DNA: TGTGCCAGCAGTTCCGTGGGACTAGCAGATACGCAGTATTTT. Translating it yields CASSSVGLADTQYF.